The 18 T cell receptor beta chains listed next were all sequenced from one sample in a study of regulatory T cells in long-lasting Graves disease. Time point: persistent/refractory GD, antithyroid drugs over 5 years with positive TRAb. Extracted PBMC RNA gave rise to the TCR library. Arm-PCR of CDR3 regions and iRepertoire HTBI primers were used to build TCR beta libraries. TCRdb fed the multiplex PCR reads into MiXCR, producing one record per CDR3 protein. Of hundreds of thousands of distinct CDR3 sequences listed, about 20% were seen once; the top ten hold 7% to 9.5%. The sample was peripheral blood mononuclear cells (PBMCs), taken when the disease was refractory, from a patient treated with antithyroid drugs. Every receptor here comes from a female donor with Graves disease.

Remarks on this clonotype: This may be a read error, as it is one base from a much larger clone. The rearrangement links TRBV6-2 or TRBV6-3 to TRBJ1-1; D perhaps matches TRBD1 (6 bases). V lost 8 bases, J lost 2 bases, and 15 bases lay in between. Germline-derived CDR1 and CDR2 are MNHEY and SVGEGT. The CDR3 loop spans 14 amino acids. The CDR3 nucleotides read TGTGCCAGCGGTGACTGGGACACCAACACTGAAGCTTTCTTT. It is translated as CASGDWDTNTEAFF.

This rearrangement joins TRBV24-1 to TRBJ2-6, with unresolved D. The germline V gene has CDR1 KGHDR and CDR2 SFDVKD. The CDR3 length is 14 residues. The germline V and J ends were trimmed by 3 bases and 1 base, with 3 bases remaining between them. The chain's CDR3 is CATSDGSGANVLTF. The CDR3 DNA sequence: TGTGCCACCAGTGATGGGTCTGGGGCCAACGTCCTGACTTTC.

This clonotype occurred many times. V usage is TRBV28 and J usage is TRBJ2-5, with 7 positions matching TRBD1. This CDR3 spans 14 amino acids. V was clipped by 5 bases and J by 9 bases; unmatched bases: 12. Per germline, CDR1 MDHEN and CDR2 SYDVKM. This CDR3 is CASSQYTGQRAQYF. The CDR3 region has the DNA TGTGCCAGCAGTCAATATACGGGACAGAGGGCCCAGTACTTC. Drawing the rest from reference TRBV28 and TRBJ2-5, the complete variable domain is DVKVTQSSRYLVKRTGEKVFLECVQDMDHENMFWYRQDPGLGLRLIYFSYDVKMKEKGDIPEGYSVSREKKERFSLILESASTNQTSMYLCASSQYTGQRAQYFGPGTRLLVL.

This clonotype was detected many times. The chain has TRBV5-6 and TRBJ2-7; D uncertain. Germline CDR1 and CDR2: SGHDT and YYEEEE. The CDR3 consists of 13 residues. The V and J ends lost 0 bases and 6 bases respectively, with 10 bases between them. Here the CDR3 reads CASSLALSGEQYF. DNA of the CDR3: TGTGCCAGCAGCTTGGCTCTCTCGGGCGAGCAGTACTTC.

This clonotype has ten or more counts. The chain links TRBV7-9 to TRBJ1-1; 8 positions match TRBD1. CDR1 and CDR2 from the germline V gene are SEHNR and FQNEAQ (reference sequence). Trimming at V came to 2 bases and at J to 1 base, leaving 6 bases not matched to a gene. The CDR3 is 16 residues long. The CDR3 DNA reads TGTGCCAGCAGCTTATTCCAGGGGGCAGAGAACACTGAAGCTTTCTTT. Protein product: CASSLFQGAENTEAFF.

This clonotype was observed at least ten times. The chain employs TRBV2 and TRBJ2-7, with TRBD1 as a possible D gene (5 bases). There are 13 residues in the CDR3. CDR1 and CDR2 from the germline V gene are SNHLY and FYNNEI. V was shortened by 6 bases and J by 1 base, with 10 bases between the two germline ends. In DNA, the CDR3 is TGTGCCAGCAGAGAGACAGCGTCCTACGAGCAGTACTTC. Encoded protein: CASRETASYEQYF. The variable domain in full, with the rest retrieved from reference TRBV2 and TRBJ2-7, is EPEVTQTPSHQVTQMGQEVILRCVPISNHLYFYWYRQILGQKVEFLVSFYNNEISEKSEIFDDQFSVERPDGSNFTLKIRSTKLEDSAMYFCASRETASYEQYFGPGTRLTVT.

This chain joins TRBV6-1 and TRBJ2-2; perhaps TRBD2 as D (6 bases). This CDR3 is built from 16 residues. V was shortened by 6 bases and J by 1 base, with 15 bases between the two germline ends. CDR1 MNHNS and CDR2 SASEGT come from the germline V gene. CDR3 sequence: CASRDGRFRNTGELFF. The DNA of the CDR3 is TGTGCCAGCAGGGACGGGAGATTTCGGAACACCGGGGAGCTGTTTTTT.

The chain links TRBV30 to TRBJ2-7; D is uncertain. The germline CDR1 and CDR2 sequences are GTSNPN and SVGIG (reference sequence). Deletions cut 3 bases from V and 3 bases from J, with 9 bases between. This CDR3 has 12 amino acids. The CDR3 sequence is CAWSDRRYEQYF. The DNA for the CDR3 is TGTGCCTGGAGCGACCGACGCTACGAGCAGTACTTC.

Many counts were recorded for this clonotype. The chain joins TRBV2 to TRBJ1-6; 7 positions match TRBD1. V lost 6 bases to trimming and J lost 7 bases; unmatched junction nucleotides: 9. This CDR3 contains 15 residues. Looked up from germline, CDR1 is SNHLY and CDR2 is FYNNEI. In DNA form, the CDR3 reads TGTGCCAGCAGCGGGACAGTGGGGGGAAATTCACCCCTCCACTTT. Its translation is CASSGTVGGNSPLHF.

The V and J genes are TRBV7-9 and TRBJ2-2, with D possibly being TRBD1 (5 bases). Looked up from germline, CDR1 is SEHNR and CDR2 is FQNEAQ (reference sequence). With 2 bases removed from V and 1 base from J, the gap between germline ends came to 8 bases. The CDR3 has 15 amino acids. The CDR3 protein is CASSLIGQNTGELFF. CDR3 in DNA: TGTGCCAGCAGCTTAATAGGACAGAACACCGGGGAGCTGTTTTTT.

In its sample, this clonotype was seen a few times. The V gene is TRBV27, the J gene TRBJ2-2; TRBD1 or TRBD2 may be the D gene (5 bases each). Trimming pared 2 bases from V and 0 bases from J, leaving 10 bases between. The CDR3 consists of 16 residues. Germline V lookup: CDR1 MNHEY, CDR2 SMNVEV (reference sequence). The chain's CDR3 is CASSLKRGSNTGELFF. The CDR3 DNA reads TGTGCCAGCAGTTTAAAACGGGGCTCGAACACCGGGGAGCTGTTTTTT.

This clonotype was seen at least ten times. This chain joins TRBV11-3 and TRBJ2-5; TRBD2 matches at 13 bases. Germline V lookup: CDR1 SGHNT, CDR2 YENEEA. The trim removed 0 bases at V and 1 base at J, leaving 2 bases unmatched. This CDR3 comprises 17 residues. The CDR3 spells CASSLEGTSGTQETQYF. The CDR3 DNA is TGTGCCAGCAGCTTAGAGGGGACTAGCGGGACCCAAGAGACCCAGTACTTC.

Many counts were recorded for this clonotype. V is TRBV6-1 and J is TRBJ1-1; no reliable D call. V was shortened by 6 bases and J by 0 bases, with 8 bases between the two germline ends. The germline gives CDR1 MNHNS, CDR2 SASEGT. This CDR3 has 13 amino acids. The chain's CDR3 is CASRPQMNTEAFF. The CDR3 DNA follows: TGTGCCAGCAGACCTCAGATGAACACTGAAGCTTTCTTT.

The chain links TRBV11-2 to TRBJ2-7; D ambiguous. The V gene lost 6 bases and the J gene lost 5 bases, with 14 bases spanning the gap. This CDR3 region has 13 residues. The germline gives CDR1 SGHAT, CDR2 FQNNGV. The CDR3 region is CASRTVGYHEQYF. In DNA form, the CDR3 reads TGTGCCAGCAGGACTGTGGGGTATCACGAGCAGTACTTC.

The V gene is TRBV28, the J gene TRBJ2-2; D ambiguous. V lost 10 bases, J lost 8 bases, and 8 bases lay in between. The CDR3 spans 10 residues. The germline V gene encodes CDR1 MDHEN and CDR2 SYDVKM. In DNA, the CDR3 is TGTGCCACCCTACGTGGGGAGCTGTTTTTT. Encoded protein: CATLRGELFF.

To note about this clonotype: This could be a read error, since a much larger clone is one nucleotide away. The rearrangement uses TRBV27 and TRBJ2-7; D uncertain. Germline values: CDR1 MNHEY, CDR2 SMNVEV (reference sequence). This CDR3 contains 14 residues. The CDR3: CASSSSAVAYEQCF. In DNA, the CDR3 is TGTGCCAGCAGTTCCTCTGCAGTAGCCTACGAGCAGTGCTTC.

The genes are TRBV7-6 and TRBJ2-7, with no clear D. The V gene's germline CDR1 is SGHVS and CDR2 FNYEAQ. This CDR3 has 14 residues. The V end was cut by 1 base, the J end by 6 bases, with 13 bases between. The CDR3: CASSLEVREGEQYF. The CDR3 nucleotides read TGTGCCAGCAGCTTAGAAGTAAGGGAAGGCGAGCAGTACTTC.

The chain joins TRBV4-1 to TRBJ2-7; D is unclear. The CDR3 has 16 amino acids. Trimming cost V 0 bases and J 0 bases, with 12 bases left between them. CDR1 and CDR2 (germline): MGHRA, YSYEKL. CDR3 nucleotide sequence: TGCGCCAGCAGCCAAGATCCCGGAAGCCTCTCCTACGAGCAGTACTTC. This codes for CASSQDPGSLSYEQYF.